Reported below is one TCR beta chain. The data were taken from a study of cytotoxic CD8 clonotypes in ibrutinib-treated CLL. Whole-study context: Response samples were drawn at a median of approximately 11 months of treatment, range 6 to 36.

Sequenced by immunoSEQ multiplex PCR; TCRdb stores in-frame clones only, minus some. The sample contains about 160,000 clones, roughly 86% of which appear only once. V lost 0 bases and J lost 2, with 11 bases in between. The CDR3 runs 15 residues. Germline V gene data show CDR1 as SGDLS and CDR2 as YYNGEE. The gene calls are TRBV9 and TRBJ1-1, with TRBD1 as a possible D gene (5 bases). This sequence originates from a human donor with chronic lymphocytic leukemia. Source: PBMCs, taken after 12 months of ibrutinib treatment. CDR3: CASSVEPGSNTEAFF. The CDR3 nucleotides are TGTGCCAGCAGCGTAGAACCAGGGAGTAACACTGAAGCTTTCTTT. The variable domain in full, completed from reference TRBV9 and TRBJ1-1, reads DSGVTQTPKHLITATGQRVTLRCSPRSGDLSVYWYQQSLDQGLQFLIQYYNGEERAKGNILERFSAQQFPDLHSELNLSSLELGDSALYFCASSVEPGSNTEAFFGQGTRLTVV.